The sequence of this T cell receptor beta chain was determined in a study of CD8 T cells in Susac syndrome. Study as a whole: Patients with Susac syndrome were therapy-naive, treated with corticosteroids, or treated with intravenous immunoglobulin alone when blood was collected. General study points: When the CD4+ T cell repertoires of patients with Susac syndrome were examined, they did not show any clonal expansion.

RNA in amounts of roughly 0.5 to 1 ug was reverse transcribed with random hexamers. Amplification of TCR beta CDR3 across 54 Vbeta and 13 Jbeta was performed with immunoSEQ multiplex PCR. TCRdb analysed the immunoSEQ multiplex PCR reads with MiXCR anew, one entry per CDR3 protein. The sample gives roughly 220,000 distinct CDR3 sequences, about 95% of which show up once; 0.15% to 0.2% is in the top ten. Purification of the CD8+ and CD4+ T cells relied on negative isolation, and TEMRA cells underwent FACS enrichment. Notes on this clonotype: Its antigen is unknown.

Germline V gene sequence: CDR1 SGDLS, CDR2 YYNGEE. Between the trimmed V and J ends, which lost 4 bases and 6 bases, there was a span of 15 bases. The CDR3 is made up of 14 amino acids. Material: CD4+ T cells from PBMCs. This receptor was obtained from a human donor with Susac syndrome. The chain joins TRBV9 to TRBJ2-3; D remains ambiguous. CDR3 coding DNA: TGTGCCAGCAGCCCGCGTCCTCTATCGGATACGCAGTATTTT. Its translation: CASSPRPLSDTQYF.